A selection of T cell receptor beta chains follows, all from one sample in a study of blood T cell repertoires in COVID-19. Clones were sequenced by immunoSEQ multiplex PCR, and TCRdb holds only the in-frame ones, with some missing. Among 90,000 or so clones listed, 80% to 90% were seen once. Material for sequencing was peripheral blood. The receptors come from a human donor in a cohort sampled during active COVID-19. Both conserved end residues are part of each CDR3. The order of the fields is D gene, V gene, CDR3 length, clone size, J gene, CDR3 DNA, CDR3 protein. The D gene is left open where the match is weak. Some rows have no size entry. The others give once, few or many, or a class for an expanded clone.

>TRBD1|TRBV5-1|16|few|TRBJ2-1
TGCGCCAGCAGCTTGGAGCCAGGGGGCGCAGGGAATGAGCAGTTCTTC
CASSLEPGGAGNEQFF
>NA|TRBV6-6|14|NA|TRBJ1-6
TGTGCCAGGATACAGGGTTATAAGGGTTCACCCCTCCACTTT
CARIQGYKGSPLHF
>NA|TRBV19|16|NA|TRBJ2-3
TGTGCCAGTAGTATAGATCTAGCATCTGGCACAGATACGCAGTATTTT
CASSIDLASGTDTQYF
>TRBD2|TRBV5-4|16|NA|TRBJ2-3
TGTGCCAGCAGCTTGGCCGGGGAGGGTGGCACAGATACGCAGTATTTT
CASSLAGEGGTDTQYF
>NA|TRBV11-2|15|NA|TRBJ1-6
TGTGCCAGCAGCTTAAGGAACAGGGCCAGTTCACCCCTCCACTTT
CASSLRNRASSPLHF
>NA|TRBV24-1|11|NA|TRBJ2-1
TGTGCCACCAGTGATCCCAGGGAGCAGTTCTTC
CATSDPREQFF
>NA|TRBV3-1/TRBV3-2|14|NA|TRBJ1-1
TGTGCCAGCAGCCTGGGACACAAAAACACTGAAGCTTTCTTT
CASSLGHKNTEAFF
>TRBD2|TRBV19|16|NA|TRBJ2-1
TGTGCCAGTAGTTCCCCAAAAGCGGGAGTTATGGATGAGCAGTTCTTC
CASSSPKAGVMDEQFF
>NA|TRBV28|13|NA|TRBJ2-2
TGTGCCAGCAGTTTCAGCGGGCCCGGGGAGCTGTTTTTT
CASSFSGPGELFF
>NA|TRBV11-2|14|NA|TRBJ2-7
TGTGCCAGCAGCCCAAGGGCGGGAATCTACGAGCAGTACTTC
CASSPRAGIYEQYF
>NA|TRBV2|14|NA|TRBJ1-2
TGTGCCAGCAGTGCCGACCAGGGAGGATATGGCTACACCTTC
CASSADQGGYGYTF
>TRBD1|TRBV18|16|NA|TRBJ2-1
TGTGCCAGCTCATCTCAGACAGGGGGGGCCTACAATGAGCAGTTCTTC
CASSSQTGGAYNEQFF
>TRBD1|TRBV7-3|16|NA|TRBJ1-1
TGTGCCAGCAGCTTAACGCCGGACAGGGGAGGCACTGAAGCTTTCTTT
CASSLTPDRGGTEAFF
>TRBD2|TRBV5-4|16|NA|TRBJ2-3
TGTGCCAGCAGCTTAACCCTAGCGGGGTCCACAGATACGCAGTATTTT
CASSLTLAGSTDTQYF
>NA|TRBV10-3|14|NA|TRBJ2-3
TGTGCCATCAGTGAGGGGTTCGGGACAGATACGCAGTATTTT
CAISEGFGTDTQYF
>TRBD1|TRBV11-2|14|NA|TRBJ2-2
TGTGCCAGCAGGACAGGGGGGAACACCGGGGAGCTGTTTTTT
CASRTGGNTGELFF
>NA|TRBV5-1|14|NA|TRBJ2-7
TGCGCCAGCAGCTTGGCAGAAACACCATACGAGCAGTACTTC
CASSLAETPYEQYF
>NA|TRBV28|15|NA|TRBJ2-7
TGTGCCAGCAGTCTCACAGCTACAAGCTCCTACGAGCAGTACTTC
CASSLTATSSYEQYF
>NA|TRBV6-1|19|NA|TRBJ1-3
TGTGCCAGCAGCGAATTCGTAGCCGAGTCTGCGACCTCTGGAAACACCATATATTTT
CASSEFVAESATSGNTIYF
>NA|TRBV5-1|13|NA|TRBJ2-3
TGCGCCAGCAGCTCACAGGGATCAGATACGCAGTATTTT
CASSSQGSDTQYF
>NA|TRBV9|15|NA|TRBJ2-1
TGTGCCAGCAGCACTAGAGGGAGGTCCTACAATGAGCAGTTCTTC
CASSTRGRSYNEQFF
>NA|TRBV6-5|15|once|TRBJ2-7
TGTGCCAGCAGTTACTCGAATCGAGCGTTCGACGAGCAGTACTTC
CASSYSNRAFDEQYF
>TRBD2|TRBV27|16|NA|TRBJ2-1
TGTGCCAGCAGTTCATTAGCGGGAGGGCCGAGGAATGAGCAGTTCTTC
CASSSLAGGPRNEQFF
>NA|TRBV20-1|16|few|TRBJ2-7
TGCAGTGCTAGTAGAGTCGCGGGCCCTATCTCCTACGAGCAGTACTTC
CSASRVAGPISYEQYF
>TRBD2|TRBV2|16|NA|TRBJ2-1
TGTGCCAGCAGTGTCGGACTAGCGGGAAGTTACAATGAGCAGTTCTTC
CASSVGLAGSYNEQFF
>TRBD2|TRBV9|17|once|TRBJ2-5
TGTGCCAGCAGCGCCCCCCTAGCGGGAGGAGTAGAAGAGACCCAGTACTTC
CASSAPLAGGVEETQYF
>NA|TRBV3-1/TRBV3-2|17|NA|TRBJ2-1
TGTGCCAGCAGCCCCGGGGAGTGGATCGGCCGGAACAATGAGCAGTTCTTC
CASSPGEWIGRNNEQFF
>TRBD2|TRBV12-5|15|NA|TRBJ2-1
TGTGCTAGTGGTCCGCGGGGGAACCATAGCAATGAGCAGTTCTTC
CASGPRGNHSNEQFF
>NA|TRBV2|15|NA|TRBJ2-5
TGTGCCAGCAGTGAATTTGTGACTGCCGAAGAGACCCAGTACTTC
CASSEFVTAEETQYF
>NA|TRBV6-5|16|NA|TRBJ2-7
TGTGCCAGCAGTTACTCGAGCAGGGCGGTTCCCTACGAGCAGTACTTC
CASSYSSRAVPYEQYF
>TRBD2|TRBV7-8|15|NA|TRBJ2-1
TGTGCCAGCCGCCCCCTGACTAGCGGGACGAATGAGCAGTTCTTC
CASRPLTSGTNEQFF
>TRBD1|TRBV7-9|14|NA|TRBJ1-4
TGTGCCAGCAGTTTGACAGGGGCTGCTGAAAAACTGTTTTTT
CASSLTGAAEKLFF
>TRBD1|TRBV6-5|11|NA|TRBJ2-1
TGTGCCAGCCGCGGTGGGACAGGGAAGTTCTTC
CASRGGTGKFF
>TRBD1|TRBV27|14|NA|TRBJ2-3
TGTGCCAGCAGTATCGGCGGACAGGGGCATACGCAGTATTTT
CASSIGGQGHTQYF
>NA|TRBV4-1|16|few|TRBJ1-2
TGCGCCAGCAGCCCCGAGGGGGGGCGCCAAGACTATGGCTACACCTTC
CASSPEGGRQDYGYTF
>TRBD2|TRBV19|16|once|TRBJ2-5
TGTGCCAGTAGCGATGGGGCGGGACTACCCACAGAGACCCAGTACTTC
CASSDGAGLPTETQYF
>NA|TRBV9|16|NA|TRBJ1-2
TGTGCCAGCAGCGTAGGAGGGGGGGAGGCTAACTATGGCTACACCTTC
CASSVGGGEANYGYTF
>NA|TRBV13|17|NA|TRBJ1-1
TGTGCCAGCAGCTTAGGTGGAGGGGTGAGGGGGAACACTGAAGCTTTCTTT
CASSLGGGVRGNTEAFF
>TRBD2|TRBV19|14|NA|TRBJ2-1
TGTGCCACCCTTTCAGCGGGGCTATACAATGAGCAGTTCTTC
CATLSAGLYNEQFF
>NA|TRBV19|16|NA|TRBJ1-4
TGTGCCAGTAGTTACGCGACCGGGACAACTAATGAAAAACTGTTTTTT
CASSYATGTTNEKLFF
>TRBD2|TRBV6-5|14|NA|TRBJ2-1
TGTGCCAGCAGTTACTCCGGGAGGGTTGATGAGCAGTTCTTC
CASSYSGRVDEQFF
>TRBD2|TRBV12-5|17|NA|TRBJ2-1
TGTGCTAGTGGCCTGGGACTAGCGGGAGCTCGGGGGAATGAGCAGTTCTTC
CASGLGLAGARGNEQFF
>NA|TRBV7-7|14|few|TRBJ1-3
TGTGCTAGCAGCCCAGACTCAGGGTGGAACACCATATATTTT
CASSPDSGWNTIYF
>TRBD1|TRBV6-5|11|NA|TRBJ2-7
TGTGCCAGCAGGGGGGACAGACGACAGTACTTC
CASRGDRRQYF
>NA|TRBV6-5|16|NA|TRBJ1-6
TGTGCCAGCAGTTACTCGAGGCGGGGTTCGAATTCACCCCTCCACTTT
CASSYSRRGSNSPLHF
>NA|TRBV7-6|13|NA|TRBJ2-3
TGTGCCAGCAGCCCAGCGGTAACGGATACGCAGTATTTT
CASSPAVTDTQYF
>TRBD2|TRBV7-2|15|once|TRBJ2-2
TGTGCCAGCACCCTTGGGAGGGCCGACACCGGGGAGCTGTTTTTT
CASTLGRADTGELFF
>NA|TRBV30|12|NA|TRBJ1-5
TGTGCCTGGAGTTCACGGAATCAGCCCCAGCATTTT
CAWSSRNQPQHF
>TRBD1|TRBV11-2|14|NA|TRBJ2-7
TGTGCCAGCAGCTTAGGACAGGGTGGTTACGAGCAGTACTTC
CASSLGQGGYEQYF
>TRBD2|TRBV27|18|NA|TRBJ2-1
TGTGCCAGCAGTCCTACTAGCGGGCCTGTCAGCTCCTACAATGAGCAGTTCTTC
CASSPTSGPVSSYNEQFF
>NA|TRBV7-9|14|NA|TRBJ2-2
TGTGCCAGCAGCCGCGGCGAGAACACCGGGGAGCTGTTTTTT
CASSRGENTGELFF
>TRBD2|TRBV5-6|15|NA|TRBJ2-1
TGTGCCAGCAGCTGGGGACTAGCGGCCTACAATGAGCAGTTCTTC
CASSWGLAAYNEQFF
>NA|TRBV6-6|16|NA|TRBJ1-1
TGTGCCAGCAGCCGTAGCGGGACAACCATGAACACTGAAGCTTTCTTT
CASSRSGTTMNTEAFF
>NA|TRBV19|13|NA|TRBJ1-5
TGTGCCAGTAGTAACTTTAGCAATCAGCCCCAGCATTTT
CASSNFSNQPQHF
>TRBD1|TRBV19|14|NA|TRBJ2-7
TGTGCCAGTAGTATAGAAGGACAGGGTAACGAGCAGTACTTC
CASSIEGQGNEQYF